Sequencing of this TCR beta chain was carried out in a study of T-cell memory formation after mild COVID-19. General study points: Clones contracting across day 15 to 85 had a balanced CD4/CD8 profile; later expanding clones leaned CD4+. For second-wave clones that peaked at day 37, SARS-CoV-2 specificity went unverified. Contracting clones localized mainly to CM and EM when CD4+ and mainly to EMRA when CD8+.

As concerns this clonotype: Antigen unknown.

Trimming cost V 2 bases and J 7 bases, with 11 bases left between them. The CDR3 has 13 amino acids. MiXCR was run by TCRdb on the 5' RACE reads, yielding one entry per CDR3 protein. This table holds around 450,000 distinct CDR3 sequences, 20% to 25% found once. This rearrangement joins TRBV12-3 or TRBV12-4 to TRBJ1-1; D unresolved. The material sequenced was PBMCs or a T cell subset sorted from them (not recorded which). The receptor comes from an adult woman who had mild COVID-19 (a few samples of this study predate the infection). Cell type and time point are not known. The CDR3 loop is CASSLPPVDEAFF. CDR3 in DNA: TGTGCCAGCAGTTTACCCCCAGTGGATGAAGCTTTCTTT.